This passage covers 21 T cell receptor beta chains from one sample sequenced in a study of T cells in Graves' hyperthyroidism and ophthalmopathy. TCR beta CDR3 sequences were amplified from RNA transcripts. When the TCR CDR3 underwent first-round RT-PCR, the HTBI primer set was used. TCRdb re-analysed the multiplex PCR reads in MiXCR, keeping a single row per CDR3 protein. Found here are roughly 180,000 distinct CDR3 sequences, about 9% of them singletons; the top ten hold 22%. Sequencing was carried out using blood. The origin of the receptors is a woman aged 18 to 35 with Graves' hyperthyroidism that later progressed to Graves' ophthalmopathy.

This clonotype came up many times. The chain has TRBV18 and TRBJ1-5; D unclear. Germline V gives CDR1 KGHSH, CDR2 LQKENI. V dropped 8 bases and J dropped 4 bases, with 21 bases sitting between them. This CDR3 contains 16 residues. CDR3 coding DNA: TGTGCCAGCACTGGAGGGAATCAGGTGAAGAATCAGCCCCAGCATTTT. It encodes CASTGGNQVKNQPQHF. The variable domain in full, completed from reference TRBV18 and TRBJ1-5, reads NAGVMQNPRHLVRRRGQEARLRCSPMKGHSHVYWYRQLPEEGLKFMVYLQKENIIDESGMPKERFSAEFPKEGPSILRIQQVVRGDSAAYFCASTGGNQVKNQPQHFGDGTRLSIL.

This clonotype has a count of ten or more. The gene calls are TRBV7-2 and TRBJ2-7; 10 bases fit TRBD2. Germline CDR1 is SGHTA and CDR2 is FQGNSA. CDR3 length: 15 residues. Trimming removed 1 base from V and 4 bases from J; junction bases left unmatched: 4. DNA of the CDR3: TGTGCCAGCAGCTTAGAACTAGCGGGGATGTACGAGCAGTACTTC. It codes for CASSLELAGMYEQYF. Full variable domain (rest looked up from reference TRBV7-2 and TRBJ2-7): GAGVSQSPSNKVTEKGKDVELRCDPISGHTALYWYRQSLGQGLEFLIYFQGNSAPDKSGLPSDRFSAERTGGSVSTLTIQRTQQEDSAVYLCASSLELAGMYEQYFGPGTRLTVT.

Many counts were recorded for this clonotype. V usage is TRBV12-3 or TRBV12-4 and J usage is TRBJ1-5, with a weak D call TRBD1 (6 bases). The V end was cut by 2 bases, the J end by 0 bases, with 11 bases between. The CDR3 length is 16 residues. CDR3 residues: CASSLIRGNSNQPQHF. The CDR3 DNA is TGTGCCAGCAGTTTAATTAGGGGGAATAGCAATCAGCCCCAGCATTTT.

This clonotype was detected ten times or more. This rearrangement joins TRBV6-1 to TRBJ1-2; D uncertain. CDR1 and CDR2 (germline): MNHNS, SASEGT. Trimming removed 6 bases from V and 5 bases from J, with 19 bases in between. The CDR3 runs to 15 residues. CDR3 sequence reads: CASRLRTDAAYGYTF. The CDR3 region has the DNA TGTGCCAGCAGACTCAGGACGGACGCTGCTTATGGCTACACCTTC.

This clonotype showed up many times. CDR3: CASSLGAGLALRSYNEQFF. In nucleotides, the CDR3 is TGTGCCAGCAGCTTAGGAGCGGGACTAGCTCTTAGGTCCTACAATGAGCAGTTCTTC. This sequence joins TRBV11-2 and TRBJ2-1; 9 nucleotides line up with TRBD2. CDR3 length: 19 amino acids. The germline V gene encodes CDR1 SGHAT and CDR2 FQNNGV. V lost 1 base, J lost 1 base, and 11 bases stayed unmatched.

In its sample, this clonotype was seen many times. The V call is TRBV2, the J call TRBJ1-2; D is uncertain. Trimming left V 6 bases short and J 7 bases short, with 9 bases between. Per germline, CDR1 SNHLY and CDR2 FYNNEI. The CDR3 length is 11 residues. CDR3 DNA sequence: TGTGCCAGCAGCCCTTTCAGTGGCTACACCTTC. This translates into CASSPFSGYTF.

This clonotype was seen repeatedly, ten times or more. The chain is built from TRBV20-1 and TRBJ2-3, with 9 bases aligning to TRBD2. The germline V gene encodes CDR1 DFQATT and CDR2 SNEGSKA (reference sequence). The CDR3 covers 15 residues. V shed 0 bases and J 1 base; nucleotides not matched to a gene: 2. The chain's CDR3 is CSAREWTSGTDTQYF. DNA of the CDR3: TGCAGTGCTAGAGAGTGGACTAGCGGCACAGATACGCAGTATTTT.

This clonotype was seen repeatedly, ten times or more. The chain uses TRBV12-3 or TRBV12-4 and TRBJ1-2, with a weak D call TRBD1 (6 bases). Trimming stripped 8 bases from V and 6 bases from J, with 16 bases between. The CDR3 consists of 13 residues. CDR3 nucleotide sequence: TGTGCCAGCGCAGGGGAGCGGCTTAATGGCTACACCTTC. It specifies CASAGERLNGYTF.

In the case of this clonotype: Germline and junction disagree at one end, which may indicate a read error. The rearrangement links TRBV7-9 to TRBJ2-7; 11 bases match TRBD2. This CDR3 is built from 16 residues. Germline assignment: CDR1 SEHNR and CDR2 FQNEAQ (reference sequence). Here the CDR3 DNA reads TGTGCCAACAGCTTAGCGGGGGGGACAGCAACCTACGAGCAGTACTTC. Translation gives CANSLAGGTATYEQYF.

In the case of this clonotype: At one end the junction does not follow the germline gene, possibly because of a read error. The gene calls are TRBV18 and TRBJ2-7; weak D call: TRBD1 (6 bases). Germline V gives CDR1 KGHSH, CDR2 LQKENI. The CDR3 sequence is 15 residues long. CDR3 bases: TGTGCCAGCTCATCACCGACAGGACCGACGGGGGAGCAGTACTTC. Amino acids: CASSSPTGPTGEQYF.

This clonotype has a handful of counts. This chain uses TRBV19 with TRBJ2-1; D not certain. Germline values: CDR1 LNHDA, CDR2 SQIVND (reference sequence). The V and J ends lost 1 base and 10 bases respectively, with 11 bases between them. The CDR3 runs to 13 residues. The CDR3 DNA sequence: TGTGCCAGTAGTATAGTCGAGGCGGAAGAGCAGTTCTTC. Amino acid sequence: CASSIVEAEEQFF.

Ten or more counts support this clonotype. The gene calls are TRBV2 and TRBJ2-6; no clear D. V shed 8 bases and J shed 2 bases, with 16 bases lying between them. The CDR3 is made up of 16 amino acids. CDR1 SNHLY and CDR2 FYNNEI come from the germline V gene. For the CDR3, the DNA is TGTGCCAGCGAAGGGCTTGCGGTACCTGGGGCCAACGTCCTGACTTTC. This codes for CASEGLAVPGANVLTF. Supplemented by reference TRBV2 and TRBJ2-6, the full variable domain reads EPEVTQTPSHQVTQMGQEVILRCVPISNHLYFYWYRQILGQKVEFLVSFYNNEISEKSEIFDDQFSVERPDGSNFTLKIRSTKLEDSAMYFCASEGLAVPGANVLTFGAGSRLTVL.

In its sample, this clonotype was seen a few times. The CDR3 protein is CASRGGQGAEETQYF. Here the CDR3 DNA reads TGTGCCAGCAGGGGGGGACAGGGGGCGGAGGAGACCCAGTACTTC. This chain joins TRBV4-2 and TRBJ2-5; 12 bases align to TRBD1. With 6 bases clipped from V and 5 bases from J, the junction kept 7 bases outside the gene matches. CDR1 and CDR2 (germline): LGHNA, YNFKEQ. This CDR3 has 15 residues.

The rearrangement joins TRBV3-1 to TRBJ1-2; 8 nucleotides agree with TRBD1. CDR3 length: 14 amino acids. In germline, CDR1 is LGHDT, CDR2 YNNKEL (reference sequence). J lost 6 bases, V lost 1 base, and 4 bases had no gene match. As DNA, the CDR3 is TGTGCCAGCAGCCAAGTCCCAGGGGGCAATGGCTACACCTTC. Residues: CASSQVPGGNGYTF.

CDR3 protein: CASSPGQGEGREKLFF. CDR3 DNA sequence: TGTGCCAGCAGTCCGGGACAGGGGGAGGGTAGGGAAAAACTGTTTTTT. This chain uses TRBV6-2 or TRBV6-3 with TRBJ1-4; 11 bases agree with TRBD1. This CDR3 has 16 amino acids. V dropped 5 bases and J dropped 8; count of bases not matched to a gene: 10. Germline V lookup: CDR1 MNHEY, CDR2 SVGEGT.

This clonotype was recorded many times. This rearrangement joins TRBV7-9 to TRBJ2-3; TRBD2 matches at 12 bases. CDR3 size: 16 residues. Trimming took 1 base from V and 3 from J; bases not matched to a gene: 2. Germline values: CDR1 SEHNR, CDR2 FQNEAQ (reference sequence). The CDR3 region has the DNA TGTGCCAGCAGCTTAGAACTAGCGGGAGGTACAGATACGCAGTATTTT. Translation gives CASSLELAGGTDTQYF.

This clonotype appeared many times. The V and J genes are TRBV29-1 and TRBJ2-7; the match to TRBD2 covers 8 bases. After removal of 6 bases from V and 2 bases from J, the junction contained 9 bases not matched to a gene. The CDR3 extends over 14 amino acids. Per the germline V gene, CDR1 is SQVTM and CDR2 is ANQGSEA. The CDR3: CSVAGTRGPYEQYF. The CDR3 DNA reads as TGCAGCGTCGCCGGGACTAGGGGACCCTACGAGCAGTACTTC.

The chain has TRBV4-1 and TRBJ2-5, with 7 bases lining up with TRBD1. The CDR3 is made up of 15 amino acids. V gave up 4 bases and J gave up 5 bases; unmatched junction bases: 10. Germline V lookup: CDR1 MGHRA, CDR2 YSYEKL. In DNA, the CDR3 is TGCGCCAGCAGCCGATGGACAGGCTCGGGGGAGACCCAGTACTTC. This codes for CASSRWTGSGETQYF.

The chain combines TRBV27 with TRBJ2-7; 10 nucleotides agree with TRBD2. The V and J ends lost 0 bases and 7 bases, in that order; junction bases with no gene match: 6. This CDR3 region has 15 residues. Germline CDR1 MNHEY, CDR2 SMNVEV (reference sequence). CDR3 DNA sequence: TGTGCCAGCAGTTTATCGGGAGATAGCGGGGGGGAGCAGTACTTC. Protein: CASSLSGDSGGEQYF.

This clonotype was observed many times. The J gene is TRBJ2-1, the V gene TRBV2; the D gene is possibly TRBD2 (7 bases). The germline V gene encodes CDR1 SNHLY and CDR2 FYNNEI. V lost 7 bases to trimming and J lost 7 bases, with 20 bases between them. This CDR3 is 15 amino acids long. The DNA of the CDR3 is TGTGCCAGCATAATCGCGGGGGCCATCCCGAATGAGCAGTTCTTC. It is translated as CASIIAGAIPNEQFF.

At least ten counts were recorded for this clonotype. The chain joins TRBV28 to TRBJ2-7; D perhaps matches TRBD2 (6 bases). Trimming pared 3 bases from V and 2 bases from J, leaving 11 bases between. This CDR3 region has 14 residues. Germline CDR1 is MDHEN and CDR2 is SYDVKM. In DNA, the CDR3 is TGTGCCAGCAGTTTGGGCCGGGAGACCTACGAGCAGTACTTC. Its protein is CASSLGRETYEQYF.